Listed here are 13 T cell receptor beta chains from one sample, sequenced in a study of cytomegalovirus exposure and HLA in healthy donors (dated by TCRdb to the late 2010s). The library was prepared using the immunoSEQ multiplex PCR assay. For the multiplex PCR, a mixture combining 60 forward primers for TCR Vbeta segments and 13 reverse primers for TCR Jbeta segments was used. The table comes from immuneACCESS by way of TCRdb, which keeps in-frame sequences with V and J called. Part of the clones is missing from these tables; in studies checked, under half for an unresolved V gene and the rest for unknown reasons. The table for this sample shows 150,000 to 200,000 clones. The ten top clones hold 2% to 2.5% of the sample. Sequences were obtained from PBMCs. These receptors all come from a man under 40 in good health and CMV-seronegative.

The genes are TRBV4-3 and TRBJ1-1; D gene unclear. The germline V gene has CDR1 LGHNA and CDR2 YSLEER. V lost 0 bases, J lost 2 bases, and 10 bases lay in between. The CDR3 contains 15 residues. CDR3 DNA: TGCGCCAGCAGCCAAGATGGAGGGCGCAACACTGAAGCTTTCTTT. It encodes CASSQDGGRNTEAFF.

The chain uses TRBV4-2 and TRBJ2-1; 8 positions agree with TRBD2. The CDR3 is 15 amino acids. V lost 1 base to trimming and J lost 6 bases; unmatched junction nucleotides: 5. From germline, CDR1 is LGHNA and CDR2 YNFKEQ. The chain's CDR3 is CASSQARREVNEQFF. The CDR3, as DNA: TGTGCCAGCAGCCAAGCGAGGCGGGAGGTCAATGAGCAGTTCTTC.

This sequence joins TRBV18 and TRBJ2-1; the match to TRBD2 covers 8 bases. The V gene end was trimmed by 3 bases and the J gene end by 3 bases; junction bases not matched to a gene: 4. Germline loops: CDR1 KGHSH, CDR2 LQKENI. CDR3 length equals 15 residues. The CDR3 reads CASSPPGLDYNEQFF. For the CDR3, the DNA is TGTGCCAGCTCACCCCCGGGACTAGACTACAATGAGCAGTTCTTC.

The CDR3: CAWSRAGGADTQYF. The CDR3 DNA is TGTGCCTGGAGTAGGGCAGGGGGCGCAGATACGCAGTATTTT. The rearrangement links TRBV30 to TRBJ2-3; TRBD1 aligns across 8 bases. This CDR3 region has 14 residues. Unmatched junction bases numbered 5, after V lost 2 bases and J lost 4 bases. From germline, CDR1 is GTSNPN and CDR2 SVGIG (reference sequence). The full variable domain, its missing parts supplied by reference TRBV30 and TRBJ2-3, is SQTIHQWPATLVQPVGSPLSLECTVEGTSNPNLYWYRQAAGRGLQLLFYSVGIGQISSEVPQNLSASRPQDRQFILSSKKLLLSDSGFYLCAWSRAGGADTQYFGPGTRLTVL.

V is TRBV28 and J is TRBJ1-2, with TRBD1 identical over 9 bases. The CDR3 runs to 15 residues. V was pared by 5 bases and J by 3 bases, with 7 bases of the junction left unmatched. The germline V gene encodes CDR1 MDHEN and CDR2 SYDVKM. CDR3 DNA sequence: TGTGCCAGCAGTGACTACAGGGGGCGCGACTATGGCTACACCTTC. As protein: CASSDYRGRDYGYTF.

The chain is built from TRBV10-3 and TRBJ2-1; TRBD2 matches at 8 bases. J lost 14 bases, V lost 3 bases, and 3 bases had no gene match. The germline V gene has CDR1 ENHRY and CDR2 SYGVKD. The CDR3 is made up of 11 amino acids. CDR3 in amino acids: CAISDRREEFF. Written as DNA, the CDR3 is TGTGCCATCAGTGATCGGCGGGAGGAGTTCTTC.

The rearrangement links TRBV19 to TRBJ1-5, with D maybe TRBD1 (5 bases). V shed 5 bases and J shed 6 bases, with 17 bases lying between them. Germline-derived CDR1 and CDR2 are LNHDA and SQIVND (reference sequence). The CDR3 is made up of 15 amino acids. CDR3 protein: CASSFGTLGAQPQHF. CDR3 nucleotides: TGTGCCAGTAGTTTTGGGACTCTAGGTGCTCAGCCCCAGCATTTT. Drawing the rest from reference TRBV19 and TRBJ1-5, the complete variable domain is DGGITQSPKYLFRKEGQNVTLSCEQNLNHDAMYWYRQDPGQGLRLIYYSQIVNDFQKGDIAEGYSVSREKKESFPLTVTSAQKNPTAFYLCASSFGTLGAQPQHFGDGTRLSIL.

The V gene is TRBV6-1, the J gene TRBJ1-1, with D uncertain. Germline CDR1 MNHNS, CDR2 SASEGT. The V end was cut by 6 bases, the J end by 3 bases, with 14 bases between. The CDR3 has 14 amino acids. The CDR3 is CASSPLVSDTEAFF. The CDR3 bases are TGTGCCAGCAGCCCCCTCGTAAGCGACACTGAAGCTTTCTTT.

The V gene is TRBV14, the J gene TRBJ2-5, with TRBD1 as a possible D gene (6 bases). Germline CDR1 reads SGHDN; CDR2 reads FVKESK. The CDR3 runs to 14 residues. The germline V and J ends were trimmed by 1 base and 5 bases, with 11 bases remaining between them. The CDR3, as DNA: TGTGCCAGCAGCCAAGTACAGGGCTCGGAGACCCAGTACTTC. This encodes CASSQVQGSETQYF.

The chain uses TRBV5-5 and TRBJ2-5; the match to TRBD1 covers 7 bases. Germline CDR1 reads SGHKS; CDR2 reads YYEKEE (reference sequence). The ends lost 6 bases at V and 5 bases at J; junction bases unmatched: 10. CDR3 length: 14 residues. The CDR3 coding sequence is TGTGCCAGCACGGATAACAGGGGTCTTGAGACCCAGTACTTC. Translation gives CASTDNRGLETQYF.

CDR3 sequence: CASSQGRWGTSSYEQYF. The DNA for the CDR3 is TGTGCCAGCAGCCAGGGTAGGTGGGGAACCAGCTCCTACGAGCAGTACTTC. The J gene is TRBJ2-7, the V gene TRBV13, with D perhaps matching TRBD1 (5 bases). Germline V CDR1 and CDR2: PRHDT, FYEKMQ (reference sequence). This CDR3 has 17 residues. Trimming left V 5 bases short and J 0 bases short, with 20 bases between.

This sequence joins TRBV25-1 and TRBJ1-1; 7 positions match TRBD1. CDR3 size: 18 residues. J was trimmed by 1 base and V by 3 bases; bases with no gene match: 14. Germline V gene lookup returns CDR1 MGHDK and CDR2 SYGVNS. CDR3 bases: TGTGCCAGCAGTGAGCTAACAGGGGATAGGCTTAAGAACACTGAAGCTTTCTTT. It translates to CASSELTGDRLKNTEAFF.

V usage is TRBV30 and J usage is TRBJ1-6; a weak D match, TRBD1 (5 bases). Trimming took 4 bases from V and 10 from J, leaving 14 bases between them. Germline V gene lookup returns CDR1 GTSNPN and CDR2 SVGIG (reference sequence). The CDR3 has 13 amino acids. Here the CDR3 reads CAWTDILHSPLHF. CDR3 bases: TGTGCCTGGACGGACATTCTCCACTCACCCCTCCACTTT.